This entry lists 25 T cell receptor beta chains sequenced from one sample in a study of cytomegalovirus exposure and HLA in healthy donors. PCR employed 60 Vbeta and 13 Jbeta primers. Measured with immunoSEQ multiplex PCR; TCRdb has only the in-frame clones, and not every one. The sample has 100,000 to 150,000 clones. The material sequenced was PBMCs. These receptors were collected from a woman aged 40 to 50 in good health and CMV-seropositive.

The chain is built from TRBV4-3 and TRBJ2-1; 9 nucleotides line up with TRBD2. Per the germline V gene, CDR1 is LGHNA and CDR2 is YSLEER. This CDR3 is 14 amino acids long. Trimming took 1 base from V and 10 from J; bases not matched to a gene: 5. This CDR3 is CASSQGLAAPEQFF. The CDR3 DNA follows: TGCGCCAGCAGCCAAGGACTAGCGGCTCCCGAGCAGTTCTTC.

The V and J genes are TRBV30 and TRBJ2-7; D possibly corresponds to TRBD1 (6 bases). Trimming left V 0 bases short and J 7 bases short, with 7 bases between. The germline V gene encodes CDR1 GTSNPN and CDR2 SVGIG (reference sequence). This CDR3 is built from 11 residues. CDR3 sequence (DNA): TGTGCCTGGAGTGTAGGGGGTGAGCAGTACTTC. Amino acids: CAWSVGGEQYF. Together with reference TRBV30 and TRBJ2-7, the CDR3 gives the full variable domain: SQTIHQWPATLVQPVGSPLSLECTVEGTSNPNLYWYRQAAGRGLQLLFYSVGIGQISSEVPQNLSASRPQDRQFILSSKKLLLSDSGFYLCAWSVGGEQYFGPGTRLTVT.

J is TRBJ1-2 and V is TRBV6-1, with a weak D call TRBD1 (5 bases). V was trimmed by 3 bases and J by 5 bases, leaving 10 bases between them. This CDR3 is built from 13 residues. In germline, CDR1 is MNHNS, CDR2 SASEGT. The CDR3: CASSETEIYGYTF. CDR3 coding DNA: TGTGCCAGCAGTGAGACAGAAATTTATGGCTACACCTTC.

The chain combines TRBV9 with TRBJ2-5, with TRBD1 matching 9 bases. Per germline, CDR1 SGDLS and CDR2 YYNGEE. Trimming took 0 bases from V and 4 from J; bases not matched to a gene: 1. CDR3 size: 14 residues. The CDR3 here is CASSVGQGGETQYF. DNA of the CDR3: TGTGCCAGCAGCGTAGGACAGGGGGGAGAGACCCAGTACTTC.

V usage is TRBV11-2 and J usage is TRBJ1-2; the D gene is possibly TRBD1 (5 bases). Trimming took off 1 base at V and 0 bases at J, with 12 bases between the two ends. The CDR3 has 16 amino acids. Germline CDR1 SGHAT, CDR2 FQNNGV. CDR3 region: CASSLAGTDTNYGYTF. The CDR3 bases are TGTGCCAGCAGCTTAGCGGGGACTGATACTAACTATGGCTACACCTTC.

The V call is TRBV28, the J call TRBJ1-2; D is uncertain. Trimming left V 1 base short and J 0 bases short, with 9 bases between. CDR1 and CDR2 (germline): MDHEN, SYDVKM. The CDR3 is made up of 15 amino acids. The CDR3 DNA reads as TGTGCCAGCAGTTTATCCCAAACAGCTAACTATGGCTACACCTTC. This encodes CASSLSQTANYGYTF.

The CDR3 reads CASSRPWTANYEQYF. The CDR3 DNA is TGTGCCAGCAGCCGACCCTGGACAGCGAACTACGAGCAGTACTTC. The chain carries TRBV7-8 and TRBJ2-7; TRBD1 might be the D (6 bases). The germline V gene has CDR1 SGHVS and CDR2 FQNEAQ. The CDR3 has 15 amino acids. The V end lost 5 bases, the J end lost 3 bases, and 17 bases lay between the germline ends.

The chain uses TRBV10-3 and TRBJ2-2; a possible D gene is TRBD1 (6 bases). The length of the CDR3 is 14 residues. The V gene lost 9 bases and the J gene lost 2 bases, with 13 bases spanning the gap. Germline CDR1 is ENHRY and CDR2 is SYGVKD. CDR3 loop: CAITGTLNTGELFF. CDR3 DNA sequence: TGTGCCATAACCGGGACACTTAACACCGGGGAGCTGTTTTTT.

V usage is TRBV25-1 and J usage is TRBJ1-1, with D possibly TRBD1 on 5 matching bases. The germline V and J ends were trimmed by 5 bases and 0 bases, with 10 bases remaining between them. There are 14 residues in the CDR3. CDR1 and CDR2 from the germline V gene are MGHDK and SYGVNS. The chain's CDR3 is CASSLQGLNTEAFF. CDR3 nucleotide sequence: TGTGCCAGCAGTCTCCAGGGCCTGAACACTGAAGCTTTCTTT.

The chain links TRBV4-1 to TRBJ2-7, with D possibly TRBD1 on 6 matching bases. The germline V gene has CDR1 MGHRA and CDR2 YSYEKL. The V end was cut by 4 bases, the J end by 0 bases, with 10 bases between. The CDR3 extends over 14 amino acids. CDR3 sequence reads: CASSPGQFSYEQYF. The CDR3 bases are TGCGCCAGCAGCCCCGGACAGTTCTCCTACGAGCAGTACTTC.

CDR3 region: CASSVGGSSGYEQYF. The CDR3 DNA reads TGTGCCAGCAGCGTAGGCGGGAGCTCGGGTTACGAGCAGTACTTC. The chain carries TRBV9 and TRBJ2-7, with 7 bases fitting TRBD2. The junction had 7 bases not matched to a gene; V was cut back by 0 bases and J by 4 bases. In germline, CDR1 is SGDLS, CDR2 YYNGEE. The CDR3 contains 15 residues.

The chain is built from TRBV5-4 and TRBJ1-2, with 8 bases matching TRBD1. Germline V gives CDR1 SGHNT, CDR2 YYREEE (reference sequence). The length of the CDR3 is 14 residues. The junction had 6 bases not matched to a gene; V was cut back by 3 bases and J by 5 bases. The CDR3 loop is CASSWGQEEYGYTF. The CDR3, as DNA: TGTGCCAGCAGCTGGGGACAGGAGGAATATGGCTACACCTTC.

V usage is TRBV7-9 and J usage is TRBJ2-2; possibly TRBD2 for D (6 bases). The CDR3 is 14 amino acids. Deletions cut 0 bases from V and 4 bases from J, with 6 bases between. Germline-derived CDR1 and CDR2 are SEHNR and FQNEAQ (reference sequence). The CDR3 nucleotides read TGTGCCAGCAGCTTAGCGGGAGGCACCGGGGAGCTGTTTTTT. Its translation is CASSLAGGTGELFF. The entire variable domain, with the rest obtained from reference TRBV7-9 and TRBJ2-2, is as follows: DTGVSQNPRHKITKRGQNVTFRCDPISEHNRLYWYRQTLGQGPEFLTYFQNEAQLEKSRLLSDRFSAERPKGSFSTLEIQRTEQGDSAMYLCASSLAGGTGELFFGEGSRLTVL.

The rearrangement joins TRBV6-1 to TRBJ2-7; D possibly corresponds to TRBD2 (6 bases). V was pared by 6 bases and J by 0 bases, with 12 bases between. CDR3 length: 14 amino acids. From germline, CDR1 is MNHNS and CDR2 SASEGT. In DNA form, the CDR3 reads TGTGCCAGCAGGGTAGCGGAGAGCTCCTACGAGCAGTACTTC. Amino acid sequence: CASRVAESSYEQYF.

The rearrangement uses TRBV5-1 and TRBJ2-7, with TRBD1 identical over 10 bases. Trimming cost V 4 bases and J 1 base; bases outside gene matches: 5. The CDR3 has 15 amino acids. Germline CDR1 is SGHRS and CDR2 is YFSETQ. The CDR3 loop is CASSPAGQGSYEQYF. In DNA, the CDR3 is TGCGCCAGCAGCCCGGCGGGACAGGGGTCCTACGAGCAGTACTTC. Filled out from reference TRBV5-1 and TRBJ2-7, the complete variable domain reads KAGVTQTPRYLIKTRGQQVTLSCSPISGHRSVSWYQQTPGQGLQFLFEYFSETQRNKGNFPGRFSGRQFSNSRSEMNVSTLELGDSALYLCASSPAGQGSYEQYFGPGTRLTVT.

This chain uses TRBV27 with TRBJ1-1, with D perhaps TRBD1 (5 bases). Germline CDR1 reads MNHEY; CDR2 reads SMNVEV (reference sequence). Trimming cost V 5 bases and J 0 bases, with 13 bases left between them. This CDR3 is built from 15 residues. The CDR3 bases are TGTGCCAGCAGTCAACACAGGTCCATGAACACTGAAGCTTTCTTT. It specifies CASSQHRSMNTEAFF.

The rearrangement joins TRBV6-5 to TRBJ2-7; D perhaps matches TRBD1 (6 bases). Trimming pared 3 bases from V and 1 base from J, leaving 16 bases between. The CDR3 covers 16 residues. The germline gives CDR1 MNHEY, CDR2 SVGAGI. CDR3 amino acids: CASSYYEDSRSYEQYF. CDR3 DNA sequence: TGTGCCAGCAGTTATTATGAGGACAGTAGGTCCTACGAGCAGTACTTC.

The CDR3 protein is CAWSDFSYEQYF. The CDR3 nucleotides read TGTGCCTGGAGTGACTTCTCCTACGAGCAGTACTTC. This chain links TRBV30 with TRBJ2-5, with D unresolved. The closer fit of TRBJ2-7 to the DNA end suggests the J call may be wrong. The germline V gene encodes CDR1 GTSNPN and CDR2 SVGIG (reference sequence). The CDR3 spans 12 residues.

V usage is TRBV2 and J usage is TRBJ2-3; no definite D call. This CDR3 has 13 amino acids. The germline V gene has CDR1 SNHLY and CDR2 FYNNEI. V dropped 4 bases and J dropped 2 bases, with 7 bases sitting between them. The CDR3 loop is CASSGIYTDTQYF. CDR3 sequence (DNA): TGTGCCAGCAGTGGAATCTACACAGATACGCAGTATTTT.

The genes are TRBV27 and TRBJ1-1; 7 bases match TRBD1. The CDR3 runs 14 residues. The J segment lost 5 bases and the V segment lost 8 bases, leaving 11 bases of the junction unmatched. CDR1 and CDR2 (germline): MNHEY, SMNVEV (reference sequence). In DNA, the CDR3 is TGTGCCAGCTCACCTAAGGGGGCTGGAACTGAAGCTTTCTTT. Residues: CASSPKGAGTEAFF.

This sequence joins TRBV19 and TRBJ2-5, with D possibly matching TRBD1 (6 bases). Per germline, CDR1 LNHDA and CDR2 SQIVND (reference sequence). V was pared by 6 bases and J by 4 bases, with 15 bases between. The CDR3 has 14 residues. CDR3 region: CASRRTGRGETQYF. DNA for the CDR3: TGTGCCAGTAGAAGAACAGGGAGAGGAGAGACCCAGTACTTC.

The chain couples TRBV27 to TRBJ1-4, with D maybe TRBD1 (5 bases). Germline loops: CDR1 MNHEY, CDR2 SMNVEV (reference sequence). Trimming left V 4 bases short and J 3 bases short, with 12 bases between. The CDR3 extends over 15 amino acids. The CDR3 nucleotides are TGTGCCAGCAGTTATCGAGGCAGGGCTAATGAAAAACTGTTTTTT. Protein: CASSYRGRANEKLFF.

This chain uses TRBV7-2 with TRBJ1-4; D remains ambiguous. The CDR3 spans 15 residues. The germline V and J ends were trimmed by 6 bases and 0 bases, with 11 bases remaining between them. Germline V gene data show CDR1 as SGHTA and CDR2 as FQGNSA. The CDR3 reads CASRSQVATNEKLFF. The CDR3 DNA follows: TGTGCCAGCAGATCACAAGTTGCAACTAATGAAAAACTGTTTTTT.

CDR3 bases: TGTGCCAGCAGTGACGGGCTTAATGAGCAGTTCTTC. Translation: CASSDGLNEQFF. V gene TRBV6-4 combines with J gene TRBJ2-1; D is ambiguous. CDR1 is MRHNA, CDR2 SNTAGT, per germline. The germline V and J ends were trimmed by 2 bases and 7 bases, with 6 bases remaining between them. The CDR3 loop spans 12 amino acids.

The rearrangement uses TRBV10-2 and TRBJ1-5, with TRBD1 matching over 9 bases. Trimming at V came to 3 bases and at J to 1 base, leaving 10 bases not matched to a gene. This CDR3 is built from 18 residues. CDR1 and CDR2 (germline): WSHSY, SAAADI. CDR3 sequence reads: CASSDITGGKLSNQPQHF. The CDR3 coding sequence is TGCGCCAGCAGTGATATAACAGGGGGCAAGTTGAGCAATCAGCCCCAGCATTTT.